The clone carrying this TCR beta chain has a handful of counts. Its target is not known. This sample is part of a study of vaccination effects on CD4 cells after COVID-19. Regarding the study as a whole: At late timepoints after vaccination, vaccine- and infection-induced clones shrank markedly.

ViraFEST assay sequencing came after antigen-specific CD4+ T cells were expanded with viral peptide pools. Following a roughly 9-day culture, CD4+ T cells were purified. Libraries were prepared by immunoSEQ multiplex PCR; TCRdb keeps only in-frame clonotypes and omits some of them. The sample gives tens of thousands of clones, roughly 74% of which show up once; roughly 1.9% is in the top ten. The sequencing used CD4+ T cells from PBMCs cultured with HCoV-229E spike peptides, collected before COVID-19 vaccination. The sequence was obtained from a human donor who received a COVID-19 vaccine.

CDR3 nucleotides: TGCGCCAGCAGCCAAGCTGCCAGCAGTAGCAATCAGCCCCAGCATTTT. Its translation is CASSQAASSSNQPQHF. The chain couples TRBV4-3 to TRBJ1-5; D unresolved. Trimming cost V 1 base and J 0 bases, with 10 bases left between them. The CDR3 totals 16 residues. From germline, CDR1 is LGHNA and CDR2 YSLEER.